Listed here are 5 T cell receptor beta chains from one sample, sequenced in a study of T cell responses to AZD1222 COVID-19 vaccine. The table came from immunoSEQ multiplex PCR; TCRdb's copy has only in-frame clones and leaves some out. The data contain 130,000 or so clones, 70% to 90% of them singletons. Here the sequenced sample was peripheral blood, taken on day 0 of AZD1222 vaccination. These receptors originate from an adult in good health.

The V call is TRBV19, the J call TRBJ1-5; a possible D gene is TRBD1 (5 bases). V was clipped by 8 bases and J by 2 bases, with 22 bases between them. The CDR3 extends over 17 amino acids. Per the germline V gene, CDR1 is LNHDA and CDR2 is SQIVND (reference sequence). CDR3 loop: CASGSWYIIGGNQPQHF. Here the CDR3 DNA reads TGTGCCAGTGGGTCATGGTACATTATAGGGGGCAATCAGCCCCAGCATTTT.

This chain connects TRBV27 to TRBJ1-4; TRBD1 might be the D (6 bases). CDR3 length equals 17 residues. Between the trimmed V and J ends, which lost 5 bases and 6 bases, there was a span of 22 bases. Per the germline V gene, CDR1 is MNHEY and CDR2 is SMNVEV (reference sequence). The CDR3 DNA sequence: TGTGCCAGCAGTGGGCCCCAAGTGGGGGGCGCTTATGAAAAACTGTTTTTT. Protein product: CASSGPQVGGAYEKLFF.

In its sample, this clone was seen once. The chain recombines TRBV5-1 with TRBJ1-2; D gene ambiguous. Germline CDR1 is SGHRS and CDR2 is YFSETQ. The CDR3 runs 14 residues. V lost 1 base to trimming and J lost 8 bases, with 15 bases between them. This CDR3 reads CASSLTPGSRGYTF. DNA for the CDR3: TGCGCCAGCAGCTTGACGCCGGGGTCGCGGGGCTACACCTTC.

This sequence joins TRBV27 and TRBJ1-2, with D possibly matching TRBD1 (6 bases). In germline, CDR1 is MNHEY, CDR2 SMNVEV (reference sequence). V was cut by 3 bases and J by 1 base, with 18 bases left in between. The length of the CDR3 is 17 residues. CDR3 residues: CASSFNSMSGVNYGYTF. CDR3 sequence (DNA): TGTGCCAGCAGTTTTAATTCTATGTCAGGGGTTAACTATGGCTACACCTTC.

V and J are TRBV3-1 (or the pseudogene TRBV3-2) and TRBJ2-7, with D perhaps TRBD1 or TRBD2 (6 bases each). The germline V and J ends were trimmed by 4 bases and 2 bases, with 21 bases remaining between them. Germline CDR1 and CDR2: LGHDT and YNNKEL (reference sequence). The CDR3 spans 17 residues. The CDR3 nucleotides read TGTGCCAGCAGCCCCCTCCTTCCGGGGGCCCTCACCTACGAGCAGTACTTC. As protein: CASSPLLPGALTYEQYF.